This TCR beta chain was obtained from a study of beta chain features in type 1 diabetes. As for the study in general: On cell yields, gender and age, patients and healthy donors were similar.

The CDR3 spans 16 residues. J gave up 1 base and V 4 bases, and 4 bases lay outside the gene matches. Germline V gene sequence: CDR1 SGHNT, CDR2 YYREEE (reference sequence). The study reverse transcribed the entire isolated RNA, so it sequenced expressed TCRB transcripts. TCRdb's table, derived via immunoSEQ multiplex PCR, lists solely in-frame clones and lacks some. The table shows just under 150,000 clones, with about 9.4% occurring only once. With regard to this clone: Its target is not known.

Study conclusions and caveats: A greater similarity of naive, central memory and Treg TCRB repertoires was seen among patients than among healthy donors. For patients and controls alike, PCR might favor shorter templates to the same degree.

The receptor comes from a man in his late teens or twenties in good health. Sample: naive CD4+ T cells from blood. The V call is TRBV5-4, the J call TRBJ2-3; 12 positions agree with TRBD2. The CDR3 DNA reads TGTGCCAGCAGCCCGCGACTAGCGGGGGGCACAGATACGCAGTATTTT. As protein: CASSPRLAGGTDTQYF.